Below, 32 T cell receptor beta chains from the same sample are listed, as sequenced in a study of blood T cell repertoires in COVID-19. Generated by immunoSEQ multiplex PCR, the TCRdb table keeps only in-frame clones and is missing some. Altogether under 300,000 clones are present, 80% to 85% being singletons, with the ten largest covering 3.4%. The sample consisted of PBMCs or T cells enriched from blood (not recorded which). Every receptor here comes from a man in his fifties or sixties who had recovered from COVID-19.

A note on this clone: The same CDR3 can be traced to other DNA sequences in this sample. V is TRBV7-2 and J is TRBJ2-3; D remains unclear. The V and J ends lost 2 bases and 4 bases respectively, with 7 bases between them. The CDR3 has 13 amino acids. Germline CDR1 reads SGHTA; CDR2 reads FQGNSA. CDR3: CASSLSLPDTQYF. In nucleotides, the CDR3 is TGTGCCAGCAGCTTATCTCTCCCAGATACGCAGTATTTT.

This clone has just a few counts. The gene calls are TRBV19 and TRBJ1-2; 9 nucleotides line up with TRBD1. The CDR3 consists of 14 residues. V gave up 8 bases and J gave up 4 bases; unmatched junction bases: 8. The germline gives CDR1 LNHDA, CDR2 SQIVND (reference sequence). The CDR3 region has the DNA TGTGCCAGTGGCGAACGGACAGGGGCCTATGGCTACACCTTC. Translating it yields CASGERTGAYGYTF.

This clone was detected a few times. The chain carries TRBV10-3 and TRBJ1-5, with no clear D. Trimming cost V 2 bases and J 2 bases, with 10 bases left between them. CDR1 ENHRY and CDR2 SYGVKD come from the germline V gene. There are 15 residues in the CDR3. This chain's CDR3 is CAISEATTGNQPQHF. The CDR3 DNA sequence: TGTGCCATCAGTGAGGCGACAACCGGCAATCAGCCCCAGCATTTT.

The chain combines TRBV5-1 with TRBJ1-2, with 10 bases identical to TRBD1. Per germline, CDR1 SGHRS and CDR2 YFSETQ. There are 14 residues in the CDR3. The ends lost 4 bases at V and 3 bases at J; junction bases unmatched: 3. The CDR3 DNA reads as TGCGCCAGCAGCCCGGACAGGGGGTACTATGGCTACACCTTC. Protein: CASSPDRGYYGYTF.

With respect to this clone: The junction departs from germline at one end; a sequencing error may be responsible. The gene calls are TRBV7-7 and TRBJ2-5; 13 nucleotides agree with TRBD2. The V gene's germline CDR1 is SSHAT and CDR2 FNYEAQ (reference sequence). The CDR3 is 16 residues long. CDR3 residues: CASSSELAGGHETQYF. In DNA form, the CDR3 reads TGTGCTAGCAGCTCCGAACTAGCGGGGGGGCATGAGACCCAGTACTTC.

V gene TRBV9 combines with J gene TRBJ2-1, with 7 bases matching TRBD2. V dropped 2 bases and J dropped 4; count of bases not matched to a gene: 3. CDR3 length equals 14 residues. The germline gives CDR1 SGDLS, CDR2 YYNGEE. CDR3 in DNA: TGTGCCAGCAGCGTGGGGGGAGGGTACAATGAGCAGTTCTTC. Translation: CASSVGGGYNEQFF. The variable domain in full, with the rest retrieved from reference TRBV9 and TRBJ2-1, is DSGVTQTPKHLITATGQRVTLRCSPRSGDLSVYWYQQSLDQGLQFLIQYYNGEERAKGNILERFSAQQFPDLHSELNLSSLELGDSALYFCASSVGGGYNEQFFGPGTRLTVL.

This chain connects TRBV11-3 to TRBJ2-3; perhaps TRBD2 as D (5 bases). Germline CDR1 is SGHNT and CDR2 is YENEEA. CDR3 length equals 12 residues. The germline V and J ends were trimmed by 5 bases and 5 bases, with 8 bases remaining between them. The CDR3 sequence: CASSVREDTQYF. The CDR3 coding sequence is TGTGCCAGCAGCGTGAGGGAAGATACGCAGTATTTT.

V is TRBV11-2 and J is TRBJ1-6, with D perhaps TRBD1 (5 bases). Germline V gene sequence: CDR1 SGHAT, CDR2 FQNNGV. The V gene lost 2 bases and the J gene lost 10 bases, with 15 bases spanning the gap. CDR3 length: 15 residues. CDR3: CASSLYGAGRSPLHF. The CDR3 region has the DNA TGTGCCAGCAGCTTATATGGGGCCGGGCGGTCACCCCTCCACTTT.

This clone was recorded a few times. This chain uses TRBV18 with TRBJ2-5; D is possibly TRBD1 (6 bases). Germline values: CDR1 KGHSH, CDR2 LQKENI. The CDR3 runs to 13 residues. V was trimmed by 6 bases and J by 2 bases, leaving 10 bases between them. Here the CDR3 reads CASSSGQQETQYF. DNA for the CDR3: TGTGCCAGCTCCTCCGGACAGCAAGAGACCCAGTACTTC.

J is TRBJ1-1 and V is TRBV3-1 (or the pseudogene TRBV3-2); 9 nucleotides line up with TRBD1. V was clipped by 2 bases and J by 4 bases; unmatched bases: 5. The V gene's germline CDR1 is LGHDT and CDR2 YNNKEL (reference sequence). The CDR3 is 15 residues long. The CDR3 protein is CASSQPGQGSTEAFF. Written as DNA, the CDR3 is TGTGCCAGCAGCCAACCCGGACAGGGGTCCACTGAAGCTTTCTTT.

This chain uses TRBV27 with TRBJ2-1; TRBD2 matches 13 bases. Per the germline V gene, CDR1 is MNHEY and CDR2 is SMNVEV (reference sequence). J was trimmed by 4 bases and V by 2 bases; bases with no gene match: 17. The CDR3 runs 21 residues. CDR3 loop: CASSLRIIGLAGARKYNEQFF. CDR3 DNA: TGTGCCAGCAGTTTACGAATTATTGGACTAGCGGGAGCTAGAAAGTACAATGAGCAGTTCTTC.

The chain uses TRBV11-2 and TRBJ2-3; TRBD1 aligns across 7 bases. V was pared by 6 bases and J by 1 base, with 7 bases of the junction left unmatched. This CDR3 is built from 15 residues. Germline CDR1 is SGHAT and CDR2 is FQNNGV. The CDR3 DNA follows: TGTGCCAGCAGTAAAATCACAGGGGGCACAGATACGCAGTATTTT. Protein sequence: CASSKITGGTDTQYF.

This rearrangement joins TRBV18 to TRBJ2-2, with D perhaps matching TRBD1 (5 bases). With 3 bases removed from V and 6 bases from J, the gap between germline ends came to 14 bases. Germline V lookup: CDR1 KGHSH, CDR2 LQKENI. The CDR3 is made up of 15 amino acids. The CDR3 loop is CASSPSDIGAGELFF. In nucleotides, the CDR3 is TGTGCCAGCTCACCTTCGGACATCGGCGCCGGGGAGCTGTTTTTT.

The V and J genes are TRBV24-1 and TRBJ1-5; TRBD1 aligns across 7 bases. The CDR3 consists of 14 residues. Trimming removed 4 bases from V and 6 bases from J; junction bases left unmatched: 5. From germline, CDR1 is KGHDR and CDR2 SFDVKD. The CDR3 DNA follows: TGTGCCACCAGTGAGAGGGGGCCTGGTCAGCCCCAGCATTTT. Translation gives CATSERGPGQPQHF.

The chain recombines TRBV5-4 with TRBJ2-3; D possibly corresponds to TRBD2 (6 bases). V dropped 4 bases and J dropped 2 bases, with 14 bases sitting between them. The CDR3 runs to 15 residues. In germline, CDR1 is SGHNT, CDR2 YYREEE (reference sequence). CDR3 amino acids: CASSIAGGPTDTQYF. The CDR3 DNA reads TGTGCCAGCAGCATAGCCGGGGGACCCACAGATACGCAGTATTTT.

The gene calls are TRBV10-1 and TRBJ2-1, with 13 bases lining up with TRBD2. Germline V lookup: CDR1 WNHNN, CDR2 SYGVQD (reference sequence). The V segment lost 5 bases and the J segment 2 bases; nucleotides outside the gene matches: 3. The CDR3 length is 16 residues. CDR3 in amino acids: CASSQTSGGPYNEQFF. The CDR3 DNA reads TGCGCCAGCAGTCAGACTAGCGGGGGGCCCTACAATGAGCAGTTCTTC.

The CDR3 coding sequence is TGTGCCAGCAGCTTGTCGGGGGAAGGAGGCGAGCAGTACTTC. Translating gives CASSLSGEGGEQYF. The chain combines TRBV5-5 with TRBJ2-7; tentative D call: TRBD2 (6 bases). Germline CDR1 is SGHKS and CDR2 is YYEKEE (reference sequence). CDR3 length equals 14 residues. Between the trimmed V and J ends, which lost 1 base and 6 bases, there was a span of 14 bases.

The chain recombines TRBV3-1 (or the pseudogene TRBV3-2) with TRBJ1-2; possibly TRBD1 for D (5 bases). The V end lost 4 bases, the J end lost 5 bases, and 11 bases lay between the germline ends. Germline V gene sequence: CDR1 LGHDT, CDR2 YNNKEL (reference sequence). This CDR3 contains 13 residues. Here the CDR3 reads CASSPTDSYGYTF. CDR3 DNA sequence: TGTGCCAGCAGCCCGACAGATTCATATGGCTACACCTTC.

The chain couples TRBV3-1 (or the pseudogene TRBV3-2) to TRBJ2-7, with 7 bases fitting TRBD1. This CDR3 region has 15 residues. Losses at the gene ends were 2 bases for V and 3 bases for J; bases not matched to a gene: 7. Germline V gene lookup returns CDR1 LGHDT and CDR2 YNNKEL (reference sequence). The CDR3 DNA sequence: TGTGCCAGCAGCCAACCCCAGACAGGGTTCTACGAGCAGTACTTC. It specifies CASSQPQTGFYEQYF.

This clone was seen only once. The chain carries TRBV28 and TRBJ2-5; D is unresolved. Germline values: CDR1 MDHEN, CDR2 SYDVKM. CDR3 length: 13 amino acids. The V and J ends lost 2 bases and 3 bases respectively, with 7 bases between them. CDR3 loop: CASSLTREETQYF. The CDR3 region has the DNA TGTGCCAGCAGTTTAACCCGGGAAGAGACCCAGTACTTC.

This sequence joins TRBV24-1 and TRBJ2-3; 7 nucleotides line up with TRBD2. The CDR3 is 15 residues long. From germline, CDR1 is KGHDR and CDR2 SFDVKD. V lost 3 bases to trimming and J lost 2 bases; unmatched junction nucleotides: 4. In nucleotides, the CDR3 is TGTGCCACCAGTGATGGGAGCGGGGTCACAGATACGCAGTATTTT. Translated, it gives CATSDGSGVTDTQYF.

The chain carries TRBV4-3 and TRBJ1-1, with 8 positions matching TRBD1. The CDR3 is 15 amino acids. The J segment lost 3 bases and the V segment lost 3 bases, leaving 6 bases of the junction unmatched. Germline loops: CDR1 LGHNA, CDR2 YSLEER. The CDR3 sequence: CASSHTGQADTEAFF. The CDR3 DNA reads TGCGCCAGCAGCCACACGGGACAGGCGGACACTGAAGCTTTCTTT.

This clone occurred a few times. V usage is TRBV6-2 or TRBV6-3 and J usage is TRBJ2-3, with 11 positions matching TRBD2. The CDR3 runs 14 residues. Germline V gene data show CDR1 as MNHEY and CDR2 as SVGEGT. Trimming took 4 bases from V and 5 from J; bases not matched to a gene: 2. This CDR3 reads CASSSGLAGDTQYF. CDR3 nucleotide sequence: TGTGCCAGCAGTTCCGGACTAGCGGGAGATACGCAGTATTTT.

The table lists this clone with a few counts. The V and J genes are TRBV4-2 and TRBJ2-1, with D perhaps matching TRBD1 (6 bases). CDR3 length equals 16 residues. The germline CDR1 and CDR2 sequences are LGHNA and YNFKEQ. The ends were cut back, 0 bases at V and 5 bases at J, with 14 bases in the middle. In DNA form, the CDR3 reads TGTGCCAGCAGCCAAGATCTCTCCGGGACACACAATGAGCAGTTCTTC. Its protein product is CASSQDLSGTHNEQFF.

The gene calls are TRBV29-1 and TRBJ2-5; D is perhaps TRBD2 (6 bases). CDR3 length: 12 residues. Germline V gene sequence: CDR1 SQVTM, CDR2 ANQGSEA. V was cut by 4 bases and J by 5 bases, with 11 bases left in between. For the CDR3, the DNA is TGCAGCGTTGTCGCTGGAGGGGAGACCCAGTACTTC. Translation gives CSVVAGGETQYF.

The chain joins TRBV11-2 to TRBJ2-1, with no clear D. The CDR3 has 13 residues. Trimming left V 3 bases short and J 1 base short, with 4 bases between. Germline values: CDR1 SGHAT, CDR2 FQNNGV. This CDR3 reads CASSFESYNEQFF. CDR3 DNA sequence: TGTGCCAGCAGCTTTGAGTCCTACAATGAGCAGTTCTTC.

CDR3 loop: CASSLAFKSGKDRAFF. The CDR3 DNA is TGTGCCAGCAGCTTGGCCTTCAAGTCGGGAAAAGATCGAGCTTTCTTT. J is TRBJ1-1 and V is TRBV5-4; D not resolved. Trimming left V 0 bases short and J 10 bases short, with 22 bases between. Germline V gene sequence: CDR1 SGHNT, CDR2 YYREEE (reference sequence). The CDR3 runs 16 residues.

The rearrangement uses TRBV7-6 and TRBJ2-1, with a possible D match to TRBD1 (6 bases). The CDR3 has 17 residues. The germline CDR1 and CDR2 sequences are SGHVS and FNYEAQ. The ends were cut back, 3 bases at V and 0 bases at J, with 15 bases in the middle. As DNA, the CDR3 is TGTGCCAGCAGCTTTTTTCTGGGGGCAAGCTCCTACAATGAGCAGTTCTTC. This gives the protein CASSFFLGASSYNEQFF.

This chain uses TRBV14 with TRBJ2-2, with D perhaps matching TRBD2 (6 bases). The CDR3 totals 15 residues. CDR1 and CDR2 (germline): SGHDN, FVKESK. Trimming shortened V by 1 base and J by 1 base, and 7 bases separated the two germline ends. Here the CDR3 reads CASSQGTKNTGELFF. In nucleotides, the CDR3 is TGTGCCAGCAGCCAAGGGACTAAGAACACCGGGGAGCTGTTTTTT.

This clone was seen only once. The rearrangement uses TRBV12-3 or TRBV12-4 and TRBJ2-7, with TRBD2 as a possible D gene (5 bases). The CDR3 consists of 13 residues. Trimming shortened V by 2 bases and J by 2 bases, and 7 bases separated the two germline ends. In DNA form, the CDR3 reads TGTGCCAGCAGTTTACCGGGAACCTACGAGCAGTACTTC. Translation gives CASSLPGTYEQYF.

This clone turned up a few times. Other DNA sequences in the same sample also yield this CDR3. CDR3 sequence: CASSVQGLAGEYNEQFF. The CDR3 region has the DNA TGTGCCAGCAGCGTTCAGGGACTAGCGGGAGAGTACAATGAGCAGTTCTTC. The chain has TRBV9 and TRBJ2-1; 14 nucleotides align to TRBD2. There are 17 residues in the CDR3. Germline trimming cut 2 bases from V and 4 bases from J; bases unmatched to any gene: 5. CDR1 is SGDLS and CDR2 is YYNGEE in the germline V gene.

This clone was seen only a few times. The chain uses TRBV4-3 and TRBJ2-1, with TRBD2 as a possible D gene (6 bases). This CDR3 has 14 amino acids. Germline CDR1 and CDR2: LGHNA and YSLEER. Trimming shortened V by 1 base and J by 8 bases, and 12 bases separated the two germline ends. CDR3 region: CASSQVGGYYEQFF. The CDR3 bases are TGCGCCAGCAGCCAAGTTGGGGGGTATTATGAGCAGTTCTTC.